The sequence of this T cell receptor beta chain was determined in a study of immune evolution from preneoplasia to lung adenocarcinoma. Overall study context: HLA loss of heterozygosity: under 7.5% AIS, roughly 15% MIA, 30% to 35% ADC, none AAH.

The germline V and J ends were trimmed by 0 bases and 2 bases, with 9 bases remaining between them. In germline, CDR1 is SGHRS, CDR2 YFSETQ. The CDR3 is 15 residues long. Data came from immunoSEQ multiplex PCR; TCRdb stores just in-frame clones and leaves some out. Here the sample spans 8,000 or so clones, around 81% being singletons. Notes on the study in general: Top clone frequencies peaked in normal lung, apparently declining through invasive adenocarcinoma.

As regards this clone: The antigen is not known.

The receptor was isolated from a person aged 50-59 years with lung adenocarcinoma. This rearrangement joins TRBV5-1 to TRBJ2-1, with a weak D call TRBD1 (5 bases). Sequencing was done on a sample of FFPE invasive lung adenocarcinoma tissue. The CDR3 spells CASSLEGPAYNEQFF. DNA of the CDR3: TGCGCCAGCAGCTTGGAGGGGCCCGCCTACAATGAGCAGTTCTTC.